The 3 T cell receptor beta chains listed next were all sequenced from one sample in a study of blood T cell repertoires in COVID-19. The assay was immunoSEQ multiplex PCR, and TCRdb's table has in-frame clones only and misses some. The table includes 450,000 or so clones, about 90% detected once. The specimen sequenced was PBMCs or T cells enriched from blood (not recorded which). The receptors were gathered from a man between 18 and 29 years old who had recovered from COVID-19.

V and J are TRBV19 and TRBJ1-4; a possible D gene is TRBD1 (6 bases). V was trimmed by 5 bases and J by 5 bases, leaving 12 bases between them. The CDR3 covers 14 residues. In germline, CDR1 is LNHDA, CDR2 SQIVND (reference sequence). CDR3 loop: CASSWGDRNEKLFF. The DNA of the CDR3 is TGTGCCAGTAGTTGGGGAGACAGGAATGAAAAACTGTTTTTT.

The gene calls are TRBV10-3 and TRBJ1-3; possible D gene TRBD1, 5 bases. Between the trimmed V and J ends, which lost 6 bases and 4 bases, there was a span of 13 bases. CDR1 ENHRY and CDR2 SYGVKD come from the germline V gene. CDR3 length: 14 amino acids. CDR3: CAIRDPRGGNTIYF. Here the CDR3 DNA reads TGTGCCATCAGGGACCCCCGGGGGGGAAACACCATATATTTT.

The rearrangement joins TRBV7-8 to TRBJ2-3; the match to TRBD2 covers 8 bases. Germline CDR1 reads SGHVS; CDR2 reads FQNEAQ. The CDR3 contains 15 residues. The junction had 8 bases not matched to a gene; V was cut back by 5 bases and J by 4 bases. The CDR3 region is CASSDQRERPDTQYF. The CDR3 bases are TGTGCCAGCAGCGACCAGCGGGAGAGGCCAGATACGCAGTATTTT.